This T cell receptor beta chain was sequenced during a study of blood T cell repertoires in COVID-19. Cohort 3 recovery required two negative PCRs, clearance, or symptom resolution. This CDR3 spans 15 amino acids. Germline V gene sequence: CDR1 SGHAT, CDR2 FQNNGV. With 4 bases removed from V and 8 bases from J, the gap between germline ends came to 17 bases. In the authors' workflow: Estimates of nucleated cell counts were drawn from the amplification of reference gene primers. The protocol was immunoSEQ multiplex PCR, while the TCRdb copy is restricted to in-frame clones and leaves out a portion. Clone size and the V and J calls come from that table; the DNA yielded D and trimming. Among roughly 290,000 clones listed, 70% to 90% were seen once.

This chain connects TRBV11-2 to TRBJ1-4, with D perhaps matching TRBD1 (5 bases). Sequencing input: PBMCs or T cells enriched from blood (not recorded which). The source is a man in his thirties or forties who had recovered from COVID-19. The CDR3 bases are TGTGCCAGCAGCTCGACCGGGACTGTAGGGGAAAAACTGTTTTTT. Encoded protein: CASSSTGTVGEKLFF.